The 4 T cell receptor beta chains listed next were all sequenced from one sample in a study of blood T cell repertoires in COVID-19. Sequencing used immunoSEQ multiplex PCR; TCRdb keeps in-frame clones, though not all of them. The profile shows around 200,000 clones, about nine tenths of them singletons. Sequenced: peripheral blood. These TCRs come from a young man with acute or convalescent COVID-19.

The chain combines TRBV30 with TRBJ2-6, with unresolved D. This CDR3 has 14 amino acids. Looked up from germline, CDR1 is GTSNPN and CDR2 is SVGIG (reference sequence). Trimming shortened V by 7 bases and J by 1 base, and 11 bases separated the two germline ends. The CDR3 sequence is CAFPVRSGANVLTF. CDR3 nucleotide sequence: TGTGCCTTCCCTGTCCGTTCTGGGGCCAACGTCCTGACTTTC.

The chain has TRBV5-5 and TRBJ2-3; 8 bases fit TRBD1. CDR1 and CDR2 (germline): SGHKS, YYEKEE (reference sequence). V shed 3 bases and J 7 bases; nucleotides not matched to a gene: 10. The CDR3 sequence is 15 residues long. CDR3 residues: CASSWGTGSQYTQYF. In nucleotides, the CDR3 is TGTGCCAGCAGCTGGGGGACAGGCTCACAATATACGCAGTATTTT.

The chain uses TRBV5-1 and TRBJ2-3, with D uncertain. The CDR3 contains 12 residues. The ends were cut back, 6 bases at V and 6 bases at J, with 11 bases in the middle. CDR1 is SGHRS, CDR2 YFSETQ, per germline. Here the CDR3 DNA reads TGCGCCAGCACTGGGCTCCTCGATACGCAGTATTTT. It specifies CASTGLLDTQYF.

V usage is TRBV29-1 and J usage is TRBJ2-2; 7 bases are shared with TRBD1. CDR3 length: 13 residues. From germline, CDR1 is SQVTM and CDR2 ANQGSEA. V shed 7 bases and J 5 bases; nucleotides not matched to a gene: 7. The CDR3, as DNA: TGCAGCGGCACCGGGACAGAGACCGGGGAGCTGTTTTTT. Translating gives CSGTGTETGELFF.